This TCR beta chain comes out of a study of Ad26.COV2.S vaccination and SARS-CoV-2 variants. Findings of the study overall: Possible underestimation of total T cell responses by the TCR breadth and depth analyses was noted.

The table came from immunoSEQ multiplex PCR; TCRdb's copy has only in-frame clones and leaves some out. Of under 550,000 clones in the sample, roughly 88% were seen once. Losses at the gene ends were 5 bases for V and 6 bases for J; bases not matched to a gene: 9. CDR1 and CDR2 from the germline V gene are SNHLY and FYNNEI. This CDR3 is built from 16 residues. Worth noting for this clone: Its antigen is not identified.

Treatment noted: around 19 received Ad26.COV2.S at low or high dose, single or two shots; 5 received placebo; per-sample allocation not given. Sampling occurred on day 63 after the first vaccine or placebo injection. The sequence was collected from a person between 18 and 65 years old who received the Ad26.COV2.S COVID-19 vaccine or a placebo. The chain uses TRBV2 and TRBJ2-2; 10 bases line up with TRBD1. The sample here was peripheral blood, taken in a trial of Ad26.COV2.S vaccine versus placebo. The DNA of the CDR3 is TGTGCCAGCAGTTCCGGGACAGGGGCCGAGGCCGGGGAGCTGTTTTTT. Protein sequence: CASSSGTGAEAGELFF.